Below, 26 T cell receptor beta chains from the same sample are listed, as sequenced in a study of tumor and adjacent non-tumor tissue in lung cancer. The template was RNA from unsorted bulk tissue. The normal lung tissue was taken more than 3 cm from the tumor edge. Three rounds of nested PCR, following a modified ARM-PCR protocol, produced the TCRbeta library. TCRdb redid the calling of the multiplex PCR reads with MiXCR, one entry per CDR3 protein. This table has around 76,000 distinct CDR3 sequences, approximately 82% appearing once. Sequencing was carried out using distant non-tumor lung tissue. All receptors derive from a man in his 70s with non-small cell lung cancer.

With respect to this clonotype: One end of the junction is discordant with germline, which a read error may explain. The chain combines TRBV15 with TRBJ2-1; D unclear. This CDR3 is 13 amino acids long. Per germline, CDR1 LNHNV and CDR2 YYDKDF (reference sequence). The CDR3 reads CATSRDPGGEQFF. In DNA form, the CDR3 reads TGCGCCACCAGCAGAGATCCTGGCGGTGAGCAGTTCTTC.

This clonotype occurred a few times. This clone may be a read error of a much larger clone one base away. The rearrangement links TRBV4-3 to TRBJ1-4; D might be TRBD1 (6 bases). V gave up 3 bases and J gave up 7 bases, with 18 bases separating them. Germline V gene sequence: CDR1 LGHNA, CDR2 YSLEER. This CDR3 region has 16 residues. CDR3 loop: CASSQATGRQTEKLFF. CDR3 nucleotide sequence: TGCGCCAGCAGCCAGGCAACAGGGCGGCAGACTGAAAAACTGTTTTTT.

For the CDR3, the DNA is TGCAGCGCAACAGGCTCAGTAGCCAAAAACATTCAGTACTTC. Its translation: CSATGSVAKNIQYF. The chain carries TRBV29-1 and TRBJ2-4, with a possible D match to TRBD1 (5 bases). Trimming took off 7 bases at V and 0 bases at J, with 13 bases between the two ends. Germline CDR1 and CDR2: SQVTM and ANQGSEA. The CDR3 is 14 amino acids.

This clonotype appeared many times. CDR3: CSVVRGTTEAFF. The CDR3 nucleotides are TGCAGCGTTGTTAGGGGGACGACTGAAGCTTTCTTT. V and J are TRBV29-1 and TRBJ1-1, with D perhaps TRBD1 (6 bases). This CDR3 comprises 12 residues. In germline, CDR1 is SQVTM, CDR2 ANQGSEA. V lost 4 bases and J 5 bases, leaving 11 bases between the germline ends.

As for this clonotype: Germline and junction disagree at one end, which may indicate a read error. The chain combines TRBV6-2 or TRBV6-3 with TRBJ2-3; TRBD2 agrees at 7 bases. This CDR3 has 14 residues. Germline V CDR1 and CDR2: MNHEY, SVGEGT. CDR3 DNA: TGTGCCAGCAGTTTGGGACTAACCACAAATACGCAGTATTTT. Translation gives CASSLGLTTNTQYF.

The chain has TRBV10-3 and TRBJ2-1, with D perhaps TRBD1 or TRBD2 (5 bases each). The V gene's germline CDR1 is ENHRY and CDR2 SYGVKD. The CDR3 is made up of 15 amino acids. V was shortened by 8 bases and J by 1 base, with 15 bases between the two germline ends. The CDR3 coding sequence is TGTGCCATCTGCCAAAAGGGGAGTTCCTACAATGAGCAGTTCTTC. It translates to CAICQKGSSYNEQFF.

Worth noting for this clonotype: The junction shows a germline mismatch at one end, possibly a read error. The CDR3 sequence is CASSLRLSSVANVLSF. The CDR3 DNA follows: TGTGCCAGCAGCTTGCGACTGAGCTCTGTGGCCAACGTCCTGAGTTTT. V and J are TRBV11-3 and TRBJ2-6; D gene ambiguous. CDR1 and CDR2 (germline): SGHNT, YENEEA. This CDR3 contains 16 residues.

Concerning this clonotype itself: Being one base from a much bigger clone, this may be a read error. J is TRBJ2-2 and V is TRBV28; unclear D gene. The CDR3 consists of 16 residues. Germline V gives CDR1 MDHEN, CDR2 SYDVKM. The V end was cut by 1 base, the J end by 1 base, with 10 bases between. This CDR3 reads CASSLSLGWNTGELFF. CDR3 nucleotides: TGTGCCAGCAGTTTATCACTGGGCTGGAACACCGGGGAGCTGTTTTTT.

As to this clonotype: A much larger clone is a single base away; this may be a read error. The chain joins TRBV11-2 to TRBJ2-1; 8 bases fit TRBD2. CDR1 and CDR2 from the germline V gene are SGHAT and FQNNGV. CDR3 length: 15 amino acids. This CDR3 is CTTQPGLAGYNEQFF. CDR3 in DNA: TGTACCACCCAGCCGGGGCTAGCGGGCTACAATGAGCAGTTCTTC.

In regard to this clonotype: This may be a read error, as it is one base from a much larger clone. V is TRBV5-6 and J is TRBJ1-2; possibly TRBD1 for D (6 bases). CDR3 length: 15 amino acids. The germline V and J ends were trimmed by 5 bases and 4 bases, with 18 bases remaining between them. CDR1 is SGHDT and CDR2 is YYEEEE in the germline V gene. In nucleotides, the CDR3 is TGTGCCAGCAGTCTGGGGCCAGGGGTCGCCTATGGCTACACCTTC. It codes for CASSLGPGVAYGYTF.

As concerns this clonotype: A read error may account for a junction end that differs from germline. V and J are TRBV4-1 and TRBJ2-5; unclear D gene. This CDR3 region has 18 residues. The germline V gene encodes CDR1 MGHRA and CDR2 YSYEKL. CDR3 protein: CASRQDLHKGLGQETQYF. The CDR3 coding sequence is TGCGCCAGCAGACAAGATCTACATAAAGGCCTAGGTCAAGAGACCCAGTACTTC.

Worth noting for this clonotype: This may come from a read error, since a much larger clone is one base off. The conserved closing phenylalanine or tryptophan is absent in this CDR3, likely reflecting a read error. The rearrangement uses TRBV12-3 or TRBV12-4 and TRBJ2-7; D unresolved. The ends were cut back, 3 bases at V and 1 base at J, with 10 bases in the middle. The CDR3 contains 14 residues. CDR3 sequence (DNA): TGTGCCAGCAGTTTCCCCAAACAGTCCTACGAGCAGTACTTG. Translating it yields CASSFPKQSYEQYL.

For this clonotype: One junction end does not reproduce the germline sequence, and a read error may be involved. CDR3 region: CASSLEHGRTYGHTF. The CDR3 DNA reads as TGTGCTAGCAGCTTAGAACATGGACGGACCTATGGCCACACCTTC. The genes are TRBV11-3 and TRBJ1-2; D is ambiguous. CDR1 and CDR2 (germline): SGHNT, YENEEA. This CDR3 contains 15 residues.

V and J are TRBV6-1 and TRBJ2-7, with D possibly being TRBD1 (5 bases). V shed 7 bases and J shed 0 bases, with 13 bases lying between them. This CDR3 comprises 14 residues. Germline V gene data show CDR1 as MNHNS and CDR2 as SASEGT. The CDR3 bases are TGTGCCAGCATTCGGAAAGACAGCTCCTACGAGCAGTACTTC. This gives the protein CASIRKDSSYEQYF.

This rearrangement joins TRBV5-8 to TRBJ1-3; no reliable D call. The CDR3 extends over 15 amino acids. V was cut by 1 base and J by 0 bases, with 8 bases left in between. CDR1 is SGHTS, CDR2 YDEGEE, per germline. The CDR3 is CASSLYRRSGNTIYF. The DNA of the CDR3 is TGTGCCAGCAGCTTGTACCGCCGCTCTGGAAACACCATATATTTT. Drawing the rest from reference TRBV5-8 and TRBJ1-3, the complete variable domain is EAGVTQSPTHLIKTRGQQATLRCSPISGHTSVYWYQQALGLGLQFLLWYDEGEERNRGNFPPRFSGRQFPNYSSELNVNALELEDSALYLCASSLYRRSGNTIYFGEGSWLTVV.

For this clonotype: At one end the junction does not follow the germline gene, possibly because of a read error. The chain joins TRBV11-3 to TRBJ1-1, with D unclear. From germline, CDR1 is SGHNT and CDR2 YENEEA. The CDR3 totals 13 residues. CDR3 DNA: TGTGCCAGCATCTTAGGGTTAAGCACTGAAGCTTTCTTT. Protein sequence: CASILGLSTEAFF.

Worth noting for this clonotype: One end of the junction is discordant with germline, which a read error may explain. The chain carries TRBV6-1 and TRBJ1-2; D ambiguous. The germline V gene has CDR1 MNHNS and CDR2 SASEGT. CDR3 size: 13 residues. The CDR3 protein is CPSNENTNYGYTF. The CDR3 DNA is TGTCCCAGCAACGAGAATACTAACTATGGCTACACCTTC.

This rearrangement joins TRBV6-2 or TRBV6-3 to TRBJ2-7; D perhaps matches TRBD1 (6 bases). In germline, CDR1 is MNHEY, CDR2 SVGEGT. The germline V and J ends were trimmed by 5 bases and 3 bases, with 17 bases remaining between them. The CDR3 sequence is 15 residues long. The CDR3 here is CASSTKTGFIYEQYF. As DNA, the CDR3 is TGTGCCAGCAGTACTAAAACAGGGTTTATCTACGAGCAGTACTTC.

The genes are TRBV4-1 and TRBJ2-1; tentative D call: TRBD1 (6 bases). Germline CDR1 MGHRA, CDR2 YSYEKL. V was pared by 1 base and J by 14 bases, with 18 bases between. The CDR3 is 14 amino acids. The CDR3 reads CASSQVGEGVQKFF. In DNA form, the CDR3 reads TGCGCCAGCAGCCAAGTGGGCGAGGGGGTTCAGAAGTTCTTC.

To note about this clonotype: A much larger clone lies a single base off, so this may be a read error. CDR3 in amino acids: CTSSLGGVGQPQHF. In DNA form, the CDR3 reads TGTACCAGCAGCTTGGGGGGGGTTGGTCAGCCCCAGCATTTT. The chain joins TRBV5-4 to TRBJ1-5; weak D call: TRBD1 (5 bases). This CDR3 contains 14 residues. Germline V CDR1 and CDR2: SGHNT, YYREEE (reference sequence).

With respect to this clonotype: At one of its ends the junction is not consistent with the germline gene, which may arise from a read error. DNA for the CDR3: TGTATCAGCAGTTACTCTAACGGGAGTCGCTCCTACTATGAGCAGTTCTTC. Translating it yields CISSYSNGSRSYYEQFF. This chain links TRBV6-6 with TRBJ2-1; D might be TRBD2 (6 bases). Germline V gene data show CDR1 as MNHNY and CDR2 as SVGAGI (reference sequence). This CDR3 spans 17 amino acids.

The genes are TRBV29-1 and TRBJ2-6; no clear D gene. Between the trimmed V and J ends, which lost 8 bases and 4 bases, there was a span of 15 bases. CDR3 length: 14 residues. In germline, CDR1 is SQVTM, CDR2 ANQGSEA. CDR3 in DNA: TGCAGCATTTCTTCCATCTCGGGGGCCAACGTCCTGACTTTC. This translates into CSISSISGANVLTF.

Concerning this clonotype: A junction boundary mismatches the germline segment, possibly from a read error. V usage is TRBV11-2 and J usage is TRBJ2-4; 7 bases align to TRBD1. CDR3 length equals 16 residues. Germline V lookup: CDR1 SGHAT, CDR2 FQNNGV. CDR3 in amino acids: CASSPRGREAKHIQYF. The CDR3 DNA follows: TGTGCCAGCAGCCCGAGGGGGCGCGAGGCCAAACACATTCAGTATTTC.

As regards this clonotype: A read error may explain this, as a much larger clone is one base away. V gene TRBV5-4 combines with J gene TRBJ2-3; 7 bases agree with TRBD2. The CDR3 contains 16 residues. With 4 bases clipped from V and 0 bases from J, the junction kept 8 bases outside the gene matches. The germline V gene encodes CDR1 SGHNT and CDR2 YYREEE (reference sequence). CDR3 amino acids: CASSPKFGRSTDTQYF. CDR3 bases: TGTGCCAGCAGCCCGAAGTTCGGGAGGAGCACAGATACGCAGTATTTT.

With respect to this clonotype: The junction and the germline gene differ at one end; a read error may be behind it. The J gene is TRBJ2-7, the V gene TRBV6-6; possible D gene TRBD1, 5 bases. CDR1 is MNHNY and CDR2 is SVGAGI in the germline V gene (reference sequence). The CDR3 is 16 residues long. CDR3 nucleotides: TGTACCAGCAGTTACTCAGAGACGCGACAGACATACGAGCAGTACTTC. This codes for CTSSYSETRQTYEQYF.

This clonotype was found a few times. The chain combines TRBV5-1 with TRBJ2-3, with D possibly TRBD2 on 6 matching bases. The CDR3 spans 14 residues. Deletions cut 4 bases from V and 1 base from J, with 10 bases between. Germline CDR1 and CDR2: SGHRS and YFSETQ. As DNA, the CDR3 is TGCGCCAGCAGCAGGACTACAGGCACAGATACGCAGTATTTT. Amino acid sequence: CASSRTTGTDTQYF. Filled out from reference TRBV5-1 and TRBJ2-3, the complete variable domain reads KAGVTQTPRYLIKTRGQQVTLSCSPISGHRSVSWYQQTPGQGLQFLFEYFSETQRNKGNFPGRFSGRQFSNSRSEMNVSTLELGDSALYLCASSRTTGTDTQYFGPGTRLTVL.